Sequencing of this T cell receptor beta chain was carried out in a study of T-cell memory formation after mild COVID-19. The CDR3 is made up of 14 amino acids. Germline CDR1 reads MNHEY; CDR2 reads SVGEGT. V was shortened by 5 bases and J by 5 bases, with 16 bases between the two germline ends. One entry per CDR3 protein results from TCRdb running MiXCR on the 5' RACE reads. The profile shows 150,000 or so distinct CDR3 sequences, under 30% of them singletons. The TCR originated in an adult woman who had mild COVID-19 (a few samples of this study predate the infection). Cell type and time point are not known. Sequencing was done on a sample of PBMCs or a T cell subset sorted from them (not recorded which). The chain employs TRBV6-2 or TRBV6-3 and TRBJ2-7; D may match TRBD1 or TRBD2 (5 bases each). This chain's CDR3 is CASSLEGGTDEQYF. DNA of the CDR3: TGTGCCAGCAGTCTCGAGGGTGGGACCGACGAGCAGTACTTC.